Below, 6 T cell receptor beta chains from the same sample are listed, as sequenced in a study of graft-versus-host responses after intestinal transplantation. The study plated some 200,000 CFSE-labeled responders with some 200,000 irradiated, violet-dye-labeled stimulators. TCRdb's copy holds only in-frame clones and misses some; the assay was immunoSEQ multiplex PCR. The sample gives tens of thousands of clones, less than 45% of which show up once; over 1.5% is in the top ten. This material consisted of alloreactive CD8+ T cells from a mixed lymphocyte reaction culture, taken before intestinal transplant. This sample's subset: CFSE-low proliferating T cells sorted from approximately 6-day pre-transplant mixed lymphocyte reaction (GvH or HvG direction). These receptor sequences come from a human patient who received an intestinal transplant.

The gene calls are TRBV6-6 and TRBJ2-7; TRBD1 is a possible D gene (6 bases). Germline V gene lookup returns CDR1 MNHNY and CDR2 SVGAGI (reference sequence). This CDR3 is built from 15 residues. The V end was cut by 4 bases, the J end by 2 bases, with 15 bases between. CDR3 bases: TGTGCCAGCAGTTCCCCCGGGACACCCCCCTACGAGCAGTACTTC. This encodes CASSSPGTPPYEQYF.

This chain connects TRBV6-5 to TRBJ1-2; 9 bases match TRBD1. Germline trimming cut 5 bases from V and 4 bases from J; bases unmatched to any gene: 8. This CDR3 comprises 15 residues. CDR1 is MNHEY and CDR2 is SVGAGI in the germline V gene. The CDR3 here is CASSKQRDRAYGYTF. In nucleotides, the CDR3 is TGTGCCAGCAGTAAACAACGGGACAGGGCCTATGGCTACACCTTC.

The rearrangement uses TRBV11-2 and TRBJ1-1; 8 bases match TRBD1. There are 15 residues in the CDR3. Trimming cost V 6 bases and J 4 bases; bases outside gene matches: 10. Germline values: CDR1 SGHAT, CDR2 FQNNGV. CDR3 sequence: CASRGIRGRFTEAFF. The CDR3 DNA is TGTGCCAGCAGAGGGATCAGGGGGCGTTTCACTGAAGCTTTCTTT.

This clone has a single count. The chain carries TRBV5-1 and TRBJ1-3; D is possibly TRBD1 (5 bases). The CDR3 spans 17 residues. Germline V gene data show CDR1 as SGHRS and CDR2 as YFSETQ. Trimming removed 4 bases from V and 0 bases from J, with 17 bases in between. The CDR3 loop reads CASSHGKGPYSGNTIYF. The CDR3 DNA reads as TGCGCCAGCAGCCACGGGAAGGGACCTTACTCTGGAAACACCATATATTTT.

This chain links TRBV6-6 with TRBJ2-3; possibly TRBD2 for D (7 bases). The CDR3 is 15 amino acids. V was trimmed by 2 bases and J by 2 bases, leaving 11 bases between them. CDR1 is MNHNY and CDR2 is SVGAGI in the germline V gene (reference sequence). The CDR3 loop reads CASSYGGAYTDTQYF. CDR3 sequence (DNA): TGTGCCAGCAGTTACGGGGGGGCCTACACAGATACGCAGTATTTT.

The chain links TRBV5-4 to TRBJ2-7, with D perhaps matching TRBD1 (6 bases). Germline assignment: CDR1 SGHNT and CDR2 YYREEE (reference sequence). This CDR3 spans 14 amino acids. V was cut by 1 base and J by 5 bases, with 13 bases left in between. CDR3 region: CASSLFTGMDEQYF. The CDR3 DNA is TGTGCCAGCAGCTTGTTTACAGGGATGGACGAGCAGTACTTC. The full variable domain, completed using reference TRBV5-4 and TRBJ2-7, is ETGVTQSPTHLIKTRGQQVTLRCSSQSGHNTVSWYQQALGQGPQFIFQYYREEENGRGNFPPRFSGLQFPNYSSELNVNALELDDSALYLCASSLFTGMDEQYFGPGTRLTVT.